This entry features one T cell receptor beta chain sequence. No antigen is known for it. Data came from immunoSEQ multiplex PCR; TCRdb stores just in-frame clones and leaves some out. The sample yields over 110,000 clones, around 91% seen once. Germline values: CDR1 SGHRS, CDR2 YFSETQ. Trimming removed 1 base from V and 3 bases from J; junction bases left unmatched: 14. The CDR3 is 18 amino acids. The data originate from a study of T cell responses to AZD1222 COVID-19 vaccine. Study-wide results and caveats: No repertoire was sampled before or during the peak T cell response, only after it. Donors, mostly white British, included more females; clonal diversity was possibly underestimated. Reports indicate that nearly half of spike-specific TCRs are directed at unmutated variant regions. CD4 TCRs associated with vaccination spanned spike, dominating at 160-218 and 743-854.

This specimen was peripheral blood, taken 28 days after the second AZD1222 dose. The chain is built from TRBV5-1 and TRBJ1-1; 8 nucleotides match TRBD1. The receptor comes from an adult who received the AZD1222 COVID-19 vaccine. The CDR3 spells CASSLRPRGQGWDTEAFF. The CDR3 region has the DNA TGCGCCAGCAGCTTGAGGCCCCGAGGACAGGGCTGGGACACTGAAGCTTTCTTT.